This T cell receptor beta chain originates from a study of identical twins (dated by TCRdb to the mid-2010s). Regarding the research as a whole: To test whether fetal clonotypes persist, this study deep-sequenced TCR alpha and beta repertoires from monozygotic twins, from unrelated adults of various ages, and from cord blood. Replicate twin experiments were performed at different times using different library preparation protocols to rule out contamination. The research as a whole found: Recombination models systematically underestimated out-of-frame TCR alpha sharing in monozygotic twins but agreed with sharing between unrelated individuals. Fewer insertions were carried by abundant cord blood beta clonotypes; a weaker similar trend was observed in young adult naive repertoires, while no such trend was observed in memory repertoires. Zero-insertion analyses could be partly confounded by invariant T cells such as MAIT and iNKT, though diverse VJ usage argued against such confounding for most clonotypes. Conclusions relied on cross-sectional statistical analysis, since the same donors could not be followed over many years. Excess twin sharing in beta out-of-frame sequences was weaker because fewer shared sequences lowered the signal-to-noise ratio. Compared with coincidental sharing between unrelated individuals, out-of-frame TCR alpha sequences shared between twins showed an excess of sequences with low generation probability.

In the case of this clonotype: The antigen this receptor binds is unknown. Base quality data are lacking; no much larger clone is found one base away.

Every donor in the study was a healthy Caucasian. Using Miltenyi CD45RO+ enrichment and human naive T-cell isolation kits, memory (CD45RO+) and naive T cells were isolated from PBMC. The library was generated by 5' RACE. Sequencing was carried out with an Illumina HiSeq 2000. A universal primer binding site was added through template switching, and the final cDNA carried a unique molecular identifier so that TCR cDNA molecules could be counted accurately. Specific primers in the conserved constant-segment region were used to synthesize first-strand cDNA for the TCR alpha and beta chains. To control for contamination, every cDNA library carried two barcodes: a SMART-Mk sample barcode plus Illumina barcodes. Two successive PCR steps introduced TruSeq adapter sequences along with Illumina sample barcodes. The Illumina HiSeq platform was used with custom primers to sequence TCR alpha and beta cDNA libraries. In the authors' own workflow: Raw reads were processed with MiGEC to extract unique molecular identifiers, and MiXCR was used to determine CDR3 positions. For each individual, recombination models were inferred using an EM algorithm with the repgenHMM and IGoR tools. The analysis of shared clonotypes was done with the tcR package in R, with sharing normalized by the product of cloneset sizes. Out-of-frame nonproductive sequences were analyzed to study raw recombination free of thymic and clonal selection effects. TCRdb trimmed public reads at Q25 via fastp, called clones via MiXCR and kept in-frame beta chains. Entries that share a CDR3 protein sequence are merged under the most common genes and DNA. TCRdb, not the authors, supplied the V and J calls. Across this sample there are 200,000 to 250,000 distinct CDR3 sequences, with 11% to 15% seen only once. Approximately 10% of the sample belongs to the ten largest clones.

This clonotype originated in a woman aged 18-35 years in good health. Sequenced material: memory (CD45RO+) T cells sorted from blood. Taken with the paper, the label for cell subset or site translates to: CD45RO+ enriched T cells.

The sequence in DNA is TGTGCCATCAGTGATCGGCAGGAAAGAGGCACAGATACGCAGTATTTT. Translated, this gives CAISDRQERGTDTQYF. The sequence is built from TRBV10-3 and TRBJ2-3, with no confident D gene call. Looking up the germline V gene yields CDR1 ENHRY and CDR2 SYGVKD. V drops 3 bases and J drops 1 base, leaving 14 bases in between. Spanning cysteine to phenylalanine, the CDR3 consists of 16 amino acids. This entry keeps only the CDR3 DNA: 48 bases, framed from base 1.